These 3 T cell receptor beta chains share one sample of origin, sequenced in a study of neurological immune-mediated disorders (dated by TCRdb to between 2017 and 2020). Receptors were amplified or captured by 5' RACE. This sample was sequenced with an Illumina HiSeq 2500. TCRdb trimmed the raw reads at Q25, called clones with MiXCR and kept productive beta chains. Duplicate CDR3 protein sequences are folded into a single record with the most common DNA and genes. The sample table records around 33,000 distinct CDR3 sequences; approximately 20% of these occur just once. Clones ranked in the top ten supply less than 35% of the sample. Sequences were obtained from CD4+ T cells from blood. Receptors originate from a man in his forties or fifties with HTLV-1-associated myelopathy (HAM/TSP).

This clonotype was found many times. The chain joins TRBV9 to TRBJ2-3; 7 bases align to TRBD2. Looked up from germline, CDR1 is SGDLS and CDR2 is YYNGEE. The CDR3 extends over 15 amino acids. The trim removed 0 bases at V and 5 bases at J, leaving 6 bases unmatched. Here the CDR3 DNA reads TGTGCCAGCAGCGTAGCTGTAGCGGGTGGAGATACGCAGTATTTT. The encoded protein is CASSVAVAGGDTQYF.

This clonotype was counted many times. The V gene is TRBV20-1, the J gene TRBJ1-4; no reliable D call. V lost 0 bases, J lost 0 bases, and 11 bases lay in between. This CDR3 contains 16 residues. CDR1 and CDR2 (germline): DFQATT, SNEGSKA (reference sequence). CDR3 nucleotide sequence: TGCAGTGCTAGAGATCTAAATTGGGCAACTAATGAAAAACTGTTTTTT. It yields the protein CSARDLNWATNEKLFF.

This clonotype occurred many times. This sequence joins TRBV6-2 or TRBV6-3 and TRBJ2-1; TRBD2 aligns across 8 bases. Per the germline V gene, CDR1 is MNHEY and CDR2 is SVGEGT. J gave up 8 bases and V 7 bases, and 10 bases lay outside the gene matches. The CDR3 is 14 residues long. This CDR3 is CASIKGGGRDEQFF. The DNA of the CDR3 is TGTGCCAGCATCAAGGGCGGGGGGCGCGATGAGCAGTTCTTC.